The 10 T cell receptor beta chains below were found in one sample sequenced in a study of Graves' ophthalmopathy and Graves' hyperthyroidism. RNA served as the template for amplifying TCR beta CDR3 regions. Second-round multiplex PCR followed a first-round RT-PCR using HTBI primers. TCRdb recomputed calls from the multiplex PCR reads with MiXCR, one row per CDR3 protein. The table lists hundreds of thousands of distinct CDR3 sequences, 35% to 45% of them singletons. The sample was peripheral blood. The receptors here all came from an adult man with Graves' ophthalmopathy.

The sample holds a few counts of this clonotype. The chain uses TRBV7-9 and TRBJ2-1; D is uncertain. The CDR3 consists of 19 residues. Per germline, CDR1 SEHNR and CDR2 FQNEAQ (reference sequence). Between the trimmed V and J ends, which lost 5 bases and 2 bases, there was a span of 25 bases. The CDR3: CASSPIPISEMLPYNEQFF. The CDR3 nucleotides read TGTGCCAGCAGCCCTATCCCAATCTCGGAGATGTTGCCCTACAATGAGCAGTTCTTC. The complete variable domain, with remaining parts taken from reference TRBV7-9 and TRBJ2-1, reads DTGVSQNPRHKITKRGQNVTFRCDPISEHNRLYWYRQTLGQGPEFLTYFQNEAQLEKSRLLSDRFSAERPKGSFSTLEIQRTEQGDSAMYLCASSPIPISEMLPYNEQFFGPGTRLTVL.

The table lists this clonotype with a count of one. This chain links TRBV6-5 with TRBJ2-7, with 8 bases that match TRBD2. The CDR3 extends over 15 amino acids. CDR1 and CDR2 from the germline V gene are MNHEY and SVGAGI. Trimming took 5 bases from V and 4 from J; bases not matched to a gene: 10. The CDR3 DNA is TGTGCCAGCAGTCATGACCCGGGAGGGCCTTACGAGCAGTACTTC. This gives the protein CASSHDPGGPYEQYF.

In its sample, this clonotype was seen many times. This chain links TRBV29-1 with TRBJ1-2; D ambiguous. CDR1 SQVTM and CDR2 ANQGSEA come from the germline V gene. With 3 bases removed from V and 5 bases from J, the gap between germline ends came to 16 bases. The CDR3 is made up of 14 amino acids. DNA of the CDR3: TGCAGCGTTGATAGGAGCGGGGATCGATATGGCTACACCTTC. It encodes CSVDRSGDRYGYTF. The full variable domain, completed using reference TRBV29-1 and TRBJ1-2, is SAVISQKPSRDICQRGTSLTIQCQVDSQVTMMFWYRQQPGQSLTLIATANQGSEATYESGFVIDKFPISRPNLTFSTLTVSNMSPEDSSIYLCSVDRSGDRYGYTFGSGTRLTVV.

The table lists this clonotype with a few counts. The rearrangement uses TRBV7-9 and TRBJ2-7, with D possibly being TRBD1 or TRBD2 (5 bases each). Germline CDR1 reads SEHNR; CDR2 reads FQNEAQ (reference sequence). CDR3 size: 16 residues. Trimming stripped 4 bases from V and 5 bases from J, with 21 bases between. The DNA for the CDR3 is TGTGCCAGCAGCTCCCGAGGGGCGGGTGTGTGGAACGAGCAGTACTTC. Its protein product is CASSSRGAGVWNEQYF.

This clonotype was counted a few times. The CDR3 here is CSARGRSQGAGVTYEQYF. In nucleotides, the CDR3 is TGCAGTGCTAGGGGCCGAAGTCAGGGAGCGGGGGTTACCTACGAGCAGTACTTC. The V and J genes are TRBV20-1 and TRBJ2-7; 8 bases are a match to TRBD2. V shed 3 bases and J 2 bases; nucleotides not matched to a gene: 18. The CDR3 runs to 18 residues. CDR1 DFQATT and CDR2 SNEGSKA come from the germline V gene (reference sequence).

This clonotype has ten or more counts. The genes are TRBV20-1 and TRBJ1-5; 7 bases are shared with TRBD1. V lost 5 bases to trimming and J lost 6 bases; unmatched junction nucleotides: 10. Germline assignment: CDR1 DFQATT and CDR2 SNEGSKA (reference sequence). The CDR3 contains 14 residues. In DNA, the CDR3 is TGCAGTGCTGGGAGACAGGGTAGGGGTCAGCCCCAGCATTTT. It yields the protein CSAGRQGRGQPQHF.

CDR3 protein: CASSLLAGGSPKHF. The CDR3 region has the DNA TGTGCCAGCAGCTTACTAGCGGGGGGGTCTCCCAAGCATTTT. The chain employs TRBV2 and TRBJ1-5; TRBD1 might be the D (5 bases). V dropped 6 bases and J dropped 14 bases, with 23 bases sitting between them. Germline loops: CDR1 SNHLY, CDR2 FYNNEI. The CDR3 length is 14 residues.

This clonotype was recorded only once. Germline is not matched at one junction end, which may reflect a read error. The chain uses TRBV12-3 or TRBV12-4 and TRBJ2-7, with 8 nucleotides matching TRBD2. This CDR3 has 17 residues. CDR3 sequence (DNA): TGTGCCAGCAGTTTAGAGGCGCGGCCTAGCGGGTACTACGAGCAGCACTTC. Its protein is CASSLEARPSGYYEQHF.

Only a few counts were recorded for this clonotype. CDR3 residues: CATSGEHHEQFF. The CDR3 coding sequence is TGTGCCACCAGTGGCGAACACCATGAGCAGTTCTTC. The chain carries TRBV24-1 and TRBJ2-7; D unclear. The closer fit of TRBJ2-1 to the DNA end suggests the J call may be wrong. Germline V gene data show CDR1 as KGHDR and CDR2 as SFDVKD. The CDR3 is made up of 12 amino acids.

The gene calls are TRBV29-1 and TRBJ2-5; 13 bases align to TRBD2. V was clipped by 4 bases and J by 5 bases; unmatched bases: 13. The CDR3 covers 17 residues. Germline V gene lookup returns CDR1 SQVTM and CDR2 ANQGSEA. CDR3 DNA: TGCAGCGTTGCGGGACTAGCGGGAAGGCCGGCTGGGGAGACCCAGTACTTC. Its protein is CSVAGLAGRPAGETQYF.